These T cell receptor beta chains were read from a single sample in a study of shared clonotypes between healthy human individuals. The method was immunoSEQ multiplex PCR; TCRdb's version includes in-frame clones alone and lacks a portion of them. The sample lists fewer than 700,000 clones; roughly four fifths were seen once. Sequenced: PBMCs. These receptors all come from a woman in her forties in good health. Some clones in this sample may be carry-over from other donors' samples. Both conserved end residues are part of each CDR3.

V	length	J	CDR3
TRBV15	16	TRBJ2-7	CATSRGFGTGATEQYF
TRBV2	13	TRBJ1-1	CATQTDTNTEAFF
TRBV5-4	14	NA	CASSFVGMVYEQYF
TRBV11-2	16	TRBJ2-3	CASSFMRTAMADTQYF
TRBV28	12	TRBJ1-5	CASNYVEGAQHF
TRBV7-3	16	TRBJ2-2	CASSAADGANTGELFF
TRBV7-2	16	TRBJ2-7	CASSLPRDAYSYEQYF
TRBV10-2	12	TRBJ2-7	CASSGGGYEQYF
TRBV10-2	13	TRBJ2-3	CASREGLTDTQYF
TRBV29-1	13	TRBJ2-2	CSVKDRVPGELFF
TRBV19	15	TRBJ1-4	CASSLGQGMSEKLFF
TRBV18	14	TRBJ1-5	CASSPGDRTVPQHF
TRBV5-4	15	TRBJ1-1	CASSLNWGSDTEAFF
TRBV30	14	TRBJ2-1	CAWADSSSYNEQFF
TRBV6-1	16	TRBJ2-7	CASSEYWGAEAYEQYF
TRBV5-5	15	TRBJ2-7	CASSLTDRGIDEQYF
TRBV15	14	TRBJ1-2	CATSRVLRTDGYTF
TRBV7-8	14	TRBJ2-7	CASSWGQGVFEQYF
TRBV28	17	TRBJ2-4	CASSPAGGGAAKNIQYF
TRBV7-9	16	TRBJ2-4	CASSSPGGGLAGTQYF
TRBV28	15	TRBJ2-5	CASSSSGTGQETQYF
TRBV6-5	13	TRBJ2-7	CVSSYPPTGEQYF
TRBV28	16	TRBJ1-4	CASSLSVVGTNEKLFF
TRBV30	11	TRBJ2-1	CASGRRNEQFF
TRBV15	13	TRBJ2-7	CATSKDRAYEQYF
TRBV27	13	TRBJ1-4	CASSFLADEKLFF
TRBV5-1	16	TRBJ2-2	CASSLDPGANTGELFF
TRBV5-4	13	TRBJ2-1	CASSWGDPNEQFF
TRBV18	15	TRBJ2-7	CASSPQGSRRYEQYF
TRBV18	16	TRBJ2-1	CASSPPVGAAYNEQFF
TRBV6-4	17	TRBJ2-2	CASSDRTGPSNTGELFF
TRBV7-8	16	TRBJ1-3	CASTPDWGGAGNTIYF
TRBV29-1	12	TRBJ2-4	CSVEAGGNIQYF
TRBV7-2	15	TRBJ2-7	CASSLIPGTEYEQYF
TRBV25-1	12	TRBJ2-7	CASRTGPHEQYF
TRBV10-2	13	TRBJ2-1	CASRDGTYNEQFF
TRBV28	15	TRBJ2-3	CASSFSRASTDTQYF
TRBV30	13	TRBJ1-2	CAWSVLQRRGYTF
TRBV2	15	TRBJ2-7	CASRRHRDRSYEQYF
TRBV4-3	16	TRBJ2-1	CASSQDLAGVGKEQFF
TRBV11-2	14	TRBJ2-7	CASSLRTSGNEQYF
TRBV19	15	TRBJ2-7	CASSDGGAPPYEQYF
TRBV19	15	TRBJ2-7	CASSPTGVFGDEQYF
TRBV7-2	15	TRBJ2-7	CASRLAWTGPYEQYF
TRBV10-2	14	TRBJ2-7	CASTGPAGDYEQYF
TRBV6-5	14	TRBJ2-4	CASSYPGEKNIQYF
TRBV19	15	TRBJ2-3	CASRPGLAGTDTQYF
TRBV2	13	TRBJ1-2	CASSEALQYGYTF
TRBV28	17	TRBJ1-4	CASRPDGWAATNEKLFF
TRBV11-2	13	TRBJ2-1	CASSQPVRDEQFF
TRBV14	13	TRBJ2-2	CASSQFLTGELFF
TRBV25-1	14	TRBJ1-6	CASSDGPTESPLHF
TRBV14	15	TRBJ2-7	CASSLTGTGPYEQYF